The next 20 T cell receptor beta chains were all read from a single sample in a study of cytomegalovirus exposure and HLA in healthy donors. The PCR made use of 60 Vbeta and 13 Jbeta primers. Clones were read by immunoSEQ multiplex PCR, and TCRdb kept only the in-frame ones, dropping some. Of 60,000 to 75,000 clones listed, approximately 60% are singletons. Sequencing input: PBMCs. These receptors came from a woman in her forties or fifties in good health and CMV-seronegative.

The rearrangement uses TRBV7-3 and TRBJ2-3, with D maybe TRBD1 (7 bases). With 4 bases removed from V and 11 bases from J, the gap between germline ends came to 16 bases. This CDR3 spans 13 amino acids. Germline CDR1 and CDR2: SGHTA and FQGTGA. CDR3 coding DNA: TGTGCCAGCAGCTCCTCGCGGGACAGTTTGCAGTATTTT. Protein product: CASSSSRDSLQYF. Based on the CDR3 plus reference TRBV7-3 and TRBJ2-3, the full variable domain is GAGVSQTPSNKVTEKGKYVELRCDPISGHTALYWYRQSLGQGPEFLIYFQGTGAADDSGLPNDRFFAVRPEGSVSTLKIQRTERGDSAVYLCASSSSRDSLQYFGPGTRLTVL.

This chain joins TRBV7-2 and TRBJ2-7; the D gene is possibly TRBD2 (5 bases). Trimming stripped 0 bases from V and 10 bases from J, with 19 bases between. CDR1 and CDR2 from the germline V gene are SGHTA and FQGNSA. The length of the CDR3 is 15 residues. In DNA form, the CDR3 reads TGTGCCAGCAGCTTAGCGGGCCCCAGCAGTACGGGACAGTACTTC. Translation: CASSLAGPSSTGQYF.

This chain uses TRBV25-1 with TRBJ1-4; 7 bases fit TRBD1. Unmatched junction bases numbered 5, after V lost 6 bases and J lost 7 bases. The CDR3 is made up of 13 amino acids. Germline CDR1 MGHDK, CDR2 SYGVNS. CDR3 loop: CASRGQASEKLFF. Written as DNA, the CDR3 is TGTGCCAGCAGAGGACAGGCAAGTGAAAAACTGTTTTTT.

V and J are TRBV5-6 and TRBJ1-1; a weak D match, TRBD1 (6 bases). Germline V gene data show CDR1 as SGHDT and CDR2 as YYEEEE. V gave up 4 bases and J gave up 2 bases, with 18 bases separating them. There are 16 residues in the CDR3. The CDR3 sequence is CASSLRGSVTNTEAFF. Written as DNA, the CDR3 is TGTGCCAGCAGCCTCAGGGGATCGGTTACAAACACTGAAGCTTTCTTT. The variable domain in full, completed from reference TRBV5-6 and TRBJ1-1, reads DAGVTQSPTHLIKTRGQQVTLRCSPKSGHDTVSWYQQALGQGPQFIFQYYEEEERQRGNFPDRFSGHQFPNYSSELNVNALLLGDSALYLCASSLRGSVTNTEAFFGQGTRLTVV.

This clone came up a few times. The chain uses TRBV2 and TRBJ1-5; D is ambiguous. The CDR3 extends over 15 amino acids. Germline CDR1 and CDR2: SNHLY and FYNNEI. Between the trimmed V and J ends, which lost 7 bases and 5 bases, there was a span of 18 bases. In DNA, the CDR3 is TGTGCCAGCACCTCAAATTCGGGAGGTGATCAGCCCCAGCATTTT. Protein sequence: CASTSNSGGDQPQHF.

J is TRBJ2-3 and V is TRBV29-1; 15 bases map to TRBD2. J lost 0 bases, V lost 5 bases, and 15 bases had no gene match. The CDR3 is 20 residues long. The germline V gene has CDR1 SQVTM and CDR2 ANQGSEA. The CDR3 here is CSVLWMGGTSGRRSTDTQYF. As DNA, the CDR3 is TGCAGCGTTCTATGGATGGGGGGGACTAGCGGGAGGCGGAGCACAGATACGCAGTATTTT.

The table lists this clone with a count of one. CDR3 sequence reads: CASSYLEASYEQYF. CDR3 bases: TGTGCCAGCAGTTACCTCGAAGCGTCCTACGAGCAGTACTTC. This chain joins TRBV6-5 and TRBJ2-5, with D unresolved. TRBJ2-7 matches the DNA end more closely, so the J call is doubtful. Looked up from germline, CDR1 is MNHEY and CDR2 is SVGAGI. The CDR3 totals 14 residues.

This clone was seen a few times. The V call is TRBV18, the J call TRBJ1-4; 9 bases line up with TRBD1. Trimming took 0 bases from V and 8 from J; bases not matched to a gene: 4. The CDR3 is made up of 15 amino acids. The germline CDR1 and CDR2 sequences are KGHSH and LQKENI. Here the CDR3 DNA reads TGTGCCAGCTCACCACCCGGGACAGGGTTCGAAAAACTGTTTTTT. The encoded protein is CASSPPGTGFEKLFF.

The chain recombines TRBV5-4 with TRBJ2-7, with TRBD1 identical over 7 bases. Trimming took 8 bases from V and 1 from J; bases not matched to a gene: 12. Germline V gene lookup returns CDR1 SGHNT and CDR2 YYREEE (reference sequence). This CDR3 has 15 amino acids. The CDR3 sequence: CARASDREFSYEQYF. In DNA form, the CDR3 reads TGTGCCAGAGCCTCCGACAGGGAGTTTTCCTACGAGCAGTACTTC.

The V gene is TRBV5-1, the J gene TRBJ2-2; 11 nucleotides match TRBD1. After removal of 5 bases from V and 1 base from J, the junction contained 10 bases not matched to a gene. The CDR3 is 18 amino acids. Germline V gene data show CDR1 as SGHRS and CDR2 as YFSETQ. The CDR3 loop is CASRRRTGGGQNTGELFF. The DNA for the CDR3 is TGCGCCAGCAGGAGGAGGACAGGGGGCGGCCAGAACACCGGGGAGCTGTTTTTT.

The chain is built from TRBV5-4 and TRBJ1-1; a possible D gene is TRBD1 (6 bases). The CDR3 has 13 residues. V was trimmed by 4 bases and J by 4 bases, leaving 11 bases between them. In germline, CDR1 is SGHNT, CDR2 YYREEE (reference sequence). CDR3 sequence reads: CASSAARGTEAFF. CDR3 coding DNA: TGTGCCAGCAGCGCGGCCAGGGGCACTGAAGCTTTCTTT.

CDR3 amino acids: CASSRNPLAGGTETQYF. CDR3 nucleotides: TGTGCCAGCTCCCGCAACCCCCTAGCGGGAGGAACGGAGACCCAGTACTTC. The chain links TRBV18 to TRBJ2-5; the match to TRBD2 covers 11 bases. CDR3 length equals 17 residues. V lost 6 bases and J lost 5; bases outside the gene matches: 14. Germline V CDR1 and CDR2: KGHSH, LQKENI.

This clone showed up just a few times. The genes are TRBV29-1 and TRBJ1-1, with TRBD1 identical over 9 bases. This CDR3 spans 13 amino acids. Germline CDR1 SQVTM, CDR2 ANQGSEA. Trimming removed 7 bases from V and 3 bases from J; junction bases left unmatched: 6. The CDR3 nucleotides read TGCAGCGCCGGACAGGGGAGGCACACTGAAGCTTTCTTT. Amino acid sequence: CSAGQGRHTEAFF.

This rearrangement joins TRBV6-6 to TRBJ2-1; a possible D gene is TRBD1 (6 bases). The CDR3 length is 11 residues. CDR1 MNHNY and CDR2 SVGAGI come from the germline V gene (reference sequence). Trimming cost V 4 bases and J 15 bases, with 13 bases left between them. This chain's CDR3 is CASSFGQHRFF. CDR3 nucleotides: TGTGCCAGCAGTTTCGGACAGCATCGGTTCTTC.

The chain combines TRBV18 with TRBJ1-3; TRBD1 aligns across 7 bases. CDR1 and CDR2 from the germline V gene are KGHSH and LQKENI. This CDR3 comprises 17 residues. V was pared by 3 bases and J by 0 bases, with 8 bases of the junction left unmatched. CDR3 coding DNA: TGTGCCAGCTCACCCAAGGCTCAGGGGGTCTCTGGAAACACCATATATTTT. This translates into CASSPKAQGVSGNTIYF.

The CDR3 protein is CASSLNRGTGELFF. CDR3 in DNA: TGTGCCAGCAGCTTAAATCGGGGCACCGGGGAGCTGTTTTTT. The chain carries TRBV7-9 and TRBJ2-2; perhaps TRBD2 as D (5 bases). Trimming left V 2 bases short and J 4 bases short, with 8 bases between. The CDR3 has 14 amino acids. The germline CDR1 and CDR2 sequences are SEHNR and FQNEAQ (reference sequence).

V gene TRBV29-1 combines with J gene TRBJ1-1; D gene unclear. Germline CDR1 SQVTM, CDR2 ANQGSEA. The CDR3 has 14 residues. V was trimmed by 4 bases and J by 3 bases, leaving 15 bases between them. The CDR3 nucleotides read TGCAGCGTTGGAAGGAGGATAGGACACACTGAAGCTTTCTTT. Protein sequence: CSVGRRIGHTEAFF.

The rearrangement joins TRBV19 to TRBJ2-1, with D tentatively TRBD2 (5 bases). The CDR3 totals 14 residues. The V and J ends lost 6 bases and 4 bases respectively, with 13 bases between them. Germline V gene data show CDR1 as LNHDA and CDR2 as SQIVND (reference sequence). The CDR3 DNA follows: TGTGCCAGTAGCATGGGAACGGGGTACAATGAGCAGTTCTTC. This gives the protein CASSMGTGYNEQFF. The entire variable domain, with the rest obtained from reference TRBV19 and TRBJ2-1, is as follows: DGGITQSPKYLFRKEGQNVTLSCEQNLNHDAMYWYRQDPGQGLRLIYYSQIVNDFQKGDIAEGYSVSREKKESFPLTVTSAQKNPTAFYLCASSMGTGYNEQFFGPGTRLTVL.

The gene calls are TRBV28 and TRBJ1-2; TRBD1 matches at 7 bases. The V and J ends lost 10 bases and 4 bases, in that order; junction bases with no gene match: 9. CDR1 and CDR2 from the germline V gene are MDHEN and SYDVKM. The CDR3 has 13 residues. This CDR3 reads CATKKGGPYGYTF. As DNA, the CDR3 is TGTGCCACTAAAAAAGGGGGCCCCTATGGCTACACCTTC.

This chain links TRBV6-5 with TRBJ2-2, with TRBD1 matching over 7 bases. After removal of 5 bases from V and 2 bases from J, the junction contained 5 bases not matched to a gene. The CDR3 has 15 amino acids. The germline V gene has CDR1 MNHEY and CDR2 SVGAGI. CDR3 amino acids: CASSPGTVNTGELFF. For the CDR3, the DNA is TGTGCCAGCAGTCCCGGGACAGTTAACACCGGGGAGCTGTTTTTT.